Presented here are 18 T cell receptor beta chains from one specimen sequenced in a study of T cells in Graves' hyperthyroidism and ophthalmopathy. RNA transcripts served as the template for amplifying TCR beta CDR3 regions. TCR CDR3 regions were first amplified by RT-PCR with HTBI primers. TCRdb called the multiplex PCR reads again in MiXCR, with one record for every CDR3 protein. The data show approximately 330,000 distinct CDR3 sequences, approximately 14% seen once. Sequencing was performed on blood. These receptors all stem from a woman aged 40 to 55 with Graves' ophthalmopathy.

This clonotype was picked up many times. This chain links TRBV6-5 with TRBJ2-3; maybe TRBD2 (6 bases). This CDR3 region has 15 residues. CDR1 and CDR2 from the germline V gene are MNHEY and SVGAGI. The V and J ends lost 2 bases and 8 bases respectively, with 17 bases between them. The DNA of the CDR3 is TGTGCCAGCAGTTACGTTTCAGGGCGGGAAGGTACGCAGTATTTT. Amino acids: CASSYVSGREGTQYF.

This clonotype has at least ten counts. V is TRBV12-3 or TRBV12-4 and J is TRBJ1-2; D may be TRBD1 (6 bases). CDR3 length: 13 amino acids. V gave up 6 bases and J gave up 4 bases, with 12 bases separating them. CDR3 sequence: CASSYRVTYGYTF. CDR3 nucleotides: TGTGCCAGCAGCTACAGGGTTACCTATGGCTACACCTTC.

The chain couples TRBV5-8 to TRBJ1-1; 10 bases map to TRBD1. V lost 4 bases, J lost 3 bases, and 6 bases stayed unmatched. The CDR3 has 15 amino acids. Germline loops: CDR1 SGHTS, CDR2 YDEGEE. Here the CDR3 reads CASSPWTGGDTEAFF. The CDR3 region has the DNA TGTGCCAGCAGCCCTTGGACAGGGGGGGACACTGAAGCTTTCTTT. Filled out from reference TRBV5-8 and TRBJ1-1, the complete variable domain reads EAGVTQSPTHLIKTRGQQATLRCSPISGHTSVYWYQQALGLGLQFLLWYDEGEERNRGNFPPRFSGRQFPNYSSELNVNALELEDSALYLCASSPWTGGDTEAFFGQGTRLTVV.

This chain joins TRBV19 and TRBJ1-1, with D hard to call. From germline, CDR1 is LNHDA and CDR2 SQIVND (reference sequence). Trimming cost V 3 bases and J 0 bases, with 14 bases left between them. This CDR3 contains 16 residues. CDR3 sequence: CASSMERVAMNTEAFF. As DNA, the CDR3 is TGTGCCAGTAGTATGGAGCGGGTAGCGATGAACACTGAAGCTTTCTTT.

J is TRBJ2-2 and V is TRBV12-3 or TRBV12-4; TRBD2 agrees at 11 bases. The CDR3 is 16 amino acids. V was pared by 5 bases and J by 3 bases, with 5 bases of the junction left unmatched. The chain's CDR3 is CASSRTSGRYTGELFF. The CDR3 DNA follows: TGTGCCAGCAGTCGGACTAGCGGGCGGTACACCGGGGAGCTGTTTTTT.

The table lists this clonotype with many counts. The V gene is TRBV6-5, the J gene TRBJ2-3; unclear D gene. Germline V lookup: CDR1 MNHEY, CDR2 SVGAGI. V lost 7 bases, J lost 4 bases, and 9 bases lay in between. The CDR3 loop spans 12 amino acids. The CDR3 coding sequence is TGTGCCAGCACCCTACCCCCAGATACGCAGTATTTT. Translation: CASTLPPDTQYF.

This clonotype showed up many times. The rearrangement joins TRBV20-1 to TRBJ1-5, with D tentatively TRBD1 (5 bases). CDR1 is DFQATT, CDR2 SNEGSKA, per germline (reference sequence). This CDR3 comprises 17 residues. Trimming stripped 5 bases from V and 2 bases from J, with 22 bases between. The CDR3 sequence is CSAGRGSSNGGNQPQHF. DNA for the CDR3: TGCAGTGCTGGGCGGGGCAGCTCTAATGGGGGCAATCAGCCCCAGCATTTT.

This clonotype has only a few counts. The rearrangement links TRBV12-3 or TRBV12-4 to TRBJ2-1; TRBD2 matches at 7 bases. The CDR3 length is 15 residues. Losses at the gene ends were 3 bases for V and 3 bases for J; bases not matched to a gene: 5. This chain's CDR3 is CASSLTGGLYNEQFF. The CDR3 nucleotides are TGTGCCAGCAGTTTGACGGGAGGCCTCTACAATGAGCAGTTCTTC.

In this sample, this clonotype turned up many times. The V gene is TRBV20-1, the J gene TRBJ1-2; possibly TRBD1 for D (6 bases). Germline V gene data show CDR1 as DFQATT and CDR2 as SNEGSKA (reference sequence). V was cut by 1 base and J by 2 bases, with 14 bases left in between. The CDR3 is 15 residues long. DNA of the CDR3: TGCAGTGCTAGAGGGGGGCCAGGTCGAAACTATGGCTACACCTTC. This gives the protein CSARGGPGRNYGYTF.

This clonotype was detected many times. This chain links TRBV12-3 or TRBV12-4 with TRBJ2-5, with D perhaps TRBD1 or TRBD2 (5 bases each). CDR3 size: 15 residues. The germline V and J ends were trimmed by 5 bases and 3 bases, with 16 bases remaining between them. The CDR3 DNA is TGTGCCAGCAGTCAGAGGGGTTCAAGGGAAGAGACCCAGTACTTC. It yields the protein CASSQRGSREETQYF.

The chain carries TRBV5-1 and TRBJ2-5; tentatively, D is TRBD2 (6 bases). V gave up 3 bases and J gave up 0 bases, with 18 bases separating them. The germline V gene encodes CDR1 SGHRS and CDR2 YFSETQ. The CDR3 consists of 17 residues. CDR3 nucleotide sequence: TGCGCCAGCAGCTCGACCGGGACTTCCATATACCAAGAGACCCAGTACTTC. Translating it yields CASSSTGTSIYQETQYF.

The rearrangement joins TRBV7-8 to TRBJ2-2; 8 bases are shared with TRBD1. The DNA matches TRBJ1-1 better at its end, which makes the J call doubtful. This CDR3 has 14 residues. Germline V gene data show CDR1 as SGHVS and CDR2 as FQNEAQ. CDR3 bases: TGTGCCAGCAGCTTAGGCAGCAGGGGGCAGGGAGCTTTCTTT. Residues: CASSLGSRGQGAFF.

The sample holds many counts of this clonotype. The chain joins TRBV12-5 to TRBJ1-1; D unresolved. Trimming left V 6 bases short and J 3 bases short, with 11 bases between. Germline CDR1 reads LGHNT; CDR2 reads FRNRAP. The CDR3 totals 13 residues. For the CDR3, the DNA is TGTGCTAGTGGCCGGGCCTTGGACACTGAAGCTTTCTTT. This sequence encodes CASGRALDTEAFF.

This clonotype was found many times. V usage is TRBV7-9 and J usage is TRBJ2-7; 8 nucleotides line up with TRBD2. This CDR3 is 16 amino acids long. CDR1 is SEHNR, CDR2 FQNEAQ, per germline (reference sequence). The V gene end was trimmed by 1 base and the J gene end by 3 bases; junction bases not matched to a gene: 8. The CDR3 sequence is CASSLGRGVRSYEQYF. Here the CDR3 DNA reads TGTGCCAGCAGCTTAGGGCGGGGGGTGAGGAGCTACGAGCAGTACTTC.

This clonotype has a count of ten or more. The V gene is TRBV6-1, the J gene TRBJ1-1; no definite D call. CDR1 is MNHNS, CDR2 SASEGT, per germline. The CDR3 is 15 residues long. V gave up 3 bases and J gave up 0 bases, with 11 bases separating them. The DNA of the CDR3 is TGTGCCAGCAGTGAGTATCATGTGATGAACACTGAAGCTTTCTTT. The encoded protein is CASSEYHVMNTEAFF.

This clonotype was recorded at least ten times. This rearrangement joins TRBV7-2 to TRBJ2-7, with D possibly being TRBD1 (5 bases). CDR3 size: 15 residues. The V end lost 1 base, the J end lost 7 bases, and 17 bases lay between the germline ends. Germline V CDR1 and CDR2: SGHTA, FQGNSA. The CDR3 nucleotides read TGTGCCAGCAGCTTAGTCCCAGAGGACATCTGGGAGCAGTACTTC. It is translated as CASSLVPEDIWEQYF.

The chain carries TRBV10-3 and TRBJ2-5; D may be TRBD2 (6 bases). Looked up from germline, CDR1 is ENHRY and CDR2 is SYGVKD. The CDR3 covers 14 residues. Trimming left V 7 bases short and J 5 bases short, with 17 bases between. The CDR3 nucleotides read TGTGCCATCAAATCGCGGGATTGGCGGGAGACCCAGTACTTC. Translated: CAIKSRDWRETQYF.

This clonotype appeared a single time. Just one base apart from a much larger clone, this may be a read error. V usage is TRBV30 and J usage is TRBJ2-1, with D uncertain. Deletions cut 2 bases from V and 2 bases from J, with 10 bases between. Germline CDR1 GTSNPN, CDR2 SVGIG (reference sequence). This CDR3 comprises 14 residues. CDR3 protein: CAWSLRIAYNEQFF. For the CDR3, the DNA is TGTGCCTGGAGTTTAAGGATCGCCTACAATGAGCAGTTCTTC.